One and the same sample provided the 5 T cell receptor beta chains below, sequenced in a study of blood T cells in healthy people across ages. A J-beta primer mix and a sample-barcoded 5' primer were used in a second PCR of about 7 to 12 cycles. TCRdb called the 5' RACE reads again in MiXCR, with one record for every CDR3 protein. Of about 1.5 million distinct CDR3 sequences detected, roughly 40% appear once; the ten largest clones hold roughly 7.9%. Sequenced material: blood. The receptors stem from a woman in her late teens or twenties in good health.

This clonotype was detected many times. CDR3 bases: TGCAGTGCTAGGCAAGGGGCCGAGCAGTACTTC. This encodes CSARQGAEQYF. The V and J genes are TRBV20-1 and TRBJ2-7; D may be TRBD1 (5 bases). V lost 3 bases and J 6 bases, leaving 9 bases between the germline ends. This CDR3 comprises 11 residues. The germline CDR1 and CDR2 sequences are DFQATT and SNEGSKA (reference sequence).

On this clonotype itself: One junction end does not reproduce the germline sequence, and a read error may be involved. The genes are TRBV5-8 and TRBJ1-1; possibly TRBD1 for D (5 bases). The CDR3 covers 13 residues. From germline, CDR1 is SGHTS and CDR2 YDEGEE. The CDR3 reads CASNLGVGSEAFF. CDR3 DNA: TGTGCCAGCAACTTGGGGGTGGGGTCTGAAGCTTTCTTT.

Turning to this clonotype: At one end, the junction sequence differs from germline, possibly due to a read error. The rearrangement uses TRBV2 and TRBJ2-7; D possibly corresponds to TRBD2 (5 bases). The germline V gene encodes CDR1 SNHLY and CDR2 FYNNEI. This CDR3 spans 14 amino acids. The CDR3 bases are TGTACCAGCAGGACGGGAACCTTCTCCTACGAGCAGTACTTC. Residues: CTSRTGTFSYEQYF. The complete variable domain, with remaining parts taken from reference TRBV2 and TRBJ2-7, reads EPEVTQTPSHQVTQMGQEVILRCVPISNHLYFYWYRQILGQKVEFLVSFYNNEISEKSEIFDDQFSVERPDGSNFTLKIRSTKLEDSAMYFCTSRTGTFSYEQYFGPGTRLTVT.

The gene calls are TRBV7-2 and TRBJ1-5; possible D gene TRBD1, 5 bases. The CDR3 sequence is 15 residues long. Germline V CDR1 and CDR2: SGHTA, FQGNSA. With 5 bases removed from V and 0 bases from J, the gap between germline ends came to 11 bases. The CDR3 region is CASSRGTLSNQPQHF. The CDR3, as DNA: TGTGCCAGCAGCCGAGGGACGCTTAGCAATCAGCCCCAGCATTTT.

This clonotype was counted only a few times. This chain links TRBV20-1 with TRBJ2-3, with 7 bases matching TRBD2. The J segment lost 6 bases and the V segment lost 7 bases, leaving 7 bases of the junction unmatched. Germline-derived CDR1 and CDR2 are DFQATT and SNEGSKA (reference sequence). The CDR3 is made up of 12 amino acids. The CDR3 loop reads CSVGRTIDTQYF. CDR3 nucleotide sequence: TGCAGTGTCGGGAGGACGATCGATACGCAGTATTTT.